These 15 T cell receptor beta chains share one sample of origin, sequenced in a study of shared clonotypes between healthy human individuals (dated by TCRdb to 2020 to 2022). Library preparation was by the immunoSEQ multiplex PCR assay. The source is immuneACCESS, and TCRdb retained only in-frame sequences with V and J called. Part of the clones is not carried over; for the studies checked, unresolved V genes explain less than half of this, and the remainder is unexplained. Within this sample are around 1.9 million clones, with just under 95% of them counted one time only. The ten biggest clones cover around 1.7% of the sample. CD8 naive samples were obtained by positive selection for CCR7 among CD45RO-negative cells, yielding a CD45RA+CCR7+ population from which TemRA cells were excluded. Sequenced material: naive CD8+ T cells from PBMCs. The cell subset or site label for this specimen denotes: CD45RA+CCR7+. The receptor source for this set is a young man in good health. Some clones in this sample may be carry-over from other donors' samples.

The rearrangement joins TRBV7-4 to TRBJ1-3; D is unclear. CDR1 is SGHVT, CDR2 SQSDAQ, per germline. Trimming shortened V by 6 bases and J by 3 bases, and 21 bases separated the two germline ends. The CDR3 covers 17 residues. CDR3 protein: CASSSERLKYCGNTIYF. For the CDR3, the DNA is TGTGCCAGCAGTTCCGAAAGACTGAAGTACTGTGGAAACACCATATATTTT. The variable domain in full, with the rest retrieved from reference TRBV7-4 and TRBJ1-3, is GAGVSQSPRYKVAKRGRDVALRCDSISGHVTLYWYRQTLGQGSEVLTYSQSDAQRDKSGRPSGRFSAERPERSVSTLKIQRTEQGDSAVYLCASSSERLKYCGNTIYFGEGSWLTVV.

The V gene is TRBV5-6, the J gene TRBJ2-3; D is possibly TRBD1 or TRBD2 (6 bases each). The V end lost 0 bases, the J end lost 2 bases, and 19 bases lay between the germline ends. Germline V gene data show CDR1 as SGHDT and CDR2 as YYEEEE. The CDR3 sequence is 18 residues long. CDR3 in amino acids: CASSLAKQGGRFTDTQYF. The CDR3 nucleotides are TGTGCCAGCAGCTTGGCCAAACAAGGGGGGCGCTTCACAGATACGCAGTATTTT.

This chain connects TRBV7-2 to TRBJ1-4, with 7 bases aligning to TRBD1. Germline-derived CDR1 and CDR2 are SGHTA and FQGNSA. The CDR3 covers 15 residues. V shed 4 bases and J 5 bases; nucleotides not matched to a gene: 7. This CDR3 reads CASSSRQGGNEKLFF. As DNA, the CDR3 is TGTGCCAGCAGCTCGCGACAGGGTGGGAATGAAAAACTGTTTTTT. The full variable domain, in which reference TRBV7-2 and TRBJ1-4 provide the parts outside the CDR3, is GAGVSQSPSNKVTEKGKDVELRCDPISGHTALYWYRQSLGQGLEFLIYFQGNSAPDKSGLPSDRFSAERTGGSVSTLTIQRTQQEDSAVYLCASSSRQGGNEKLFFGSGTQLSVL.

V and J are TRBV14 and TRBJ2-4, with 11 bases identical to TRBD2. The CDR3 sequence is 16 residues long. Germline CDR1 and CDR2: SGHDN and FVKESK. Trimming removed 2 bases from V and 4 bases from J; junction bases left unmatched: 4. The CDR3 reads CASSQFLAGGKNIQYF. The CDR3 DNA reads TGTGCCAGCAGCCAATTTCTAGCGGGAGGAAAAAACATTCAGTACTTC.

Turning to this clone: The sample contains more than one DNA sequence encoding this CDR3. This chain connects TRBV28 to TRBJ2-7; the match to TRBD2 covers 7 bases. The CDR3 consists of 14 residues. The V segment lost 3 bases and the J segment 4 bases; nucleotides outside the gene matches: 6. The germline CDR1 and CDR2 sequences are MDHEN and SYDVKM. CDR3 in amino acids: CASSFRGEGYEQYF. The CDR3 nucleotides read TGTGCCAGCAGTTTTCGCGGGGAGGGGTACGAGCAGTACTTC.

The V call is TRBV9, the J call TRBJ1-2; possibly TRBD1 for D (5 bases). Between the trimmed V and J ends, which lost 3 bases and 3 bases, there was a span of 12 bases. The germline V gene has CDR1 SGDLS and CDR2 YYNGEE. The CDR3 loop spans 14 amino acids. The CDR3 DNA sequence: TGTGCCAGCAGCGAGCAGGGATTACACTATGGCTACACCTTC. This codes for CASSEQGLHYGYTF.

This rearrangement joins TRBV11-3 to TRBJ2-5, with TRBD1 matching over 10 bases. The V gene end was trimmed by 4 bases and the J gene end by 8 bases; junction bases not matched to a gene: 4. CDR1 and CDR2 from the germline V gene are SGHNT and YENEEA. This CDR3 contains 13 residues. The CDR3 loop is CASSSDRGQTQYF. CDR3 nucleotide sequence: TGTGCCAGCAGCTCCGACAGGGGGCAAACCCAGTACTTC.

The chain couples TRBV25-1 to TRBJ2-7, with D perhaps assigned TRBD1 or TRBD2 (5 bases each). CDR3 size: 13 residues. Between the trimmed V and J ends, which lost 4 bases and 2 bases, there was a span of 9 bases. Germline CDR1 is MGHDK and CDR2 is SYGVNS. CDR3 loop: CASSVGRTYEQYF. As DNA, the CDR3 is TGTGCCAGCAGTGTGGGACGGACCTACGAGCAGTACTTC.

The chain joins TRBV11-2 to TRBJ2-7; tentatively, D is TRBD2 (5 bases). Per the germline V gene, CDR1 is SGHAT and CDR2 is FQNNGV. This CDR3 contains 13 residues. V was shortened by 2 bases and J by 4 bases, with 9 bases between the two germline ends. As DNA, the CDR3 is TGTGCCAGCAGCTTATGGACTGTTTACGAGCAGTACTTC. Translated, it gives CASSLWTVYEQYF.

The chain recombines TRBV11-2 with TRBJ2-7; the D gene is possibly TRBD1 (5 bases). V lost 0 bases to trimming and J lost 6 bases, with 15 bases between them. This CDR3 has 15 amino acids. In germline, CDR1 is SGHAT, CDR2 FQNNGV. CDR3 sequence: CASSLDGAGISEQYF. The DNA of the CDR3 is TGTGCCAGCAGCTTAGATGGGGCAGGGATAAGCGAGCAGTACTTC.

CDR3 in DNA: TGTGCCAGTAGTAATTTCCCCGGGGAGACCCAGTACTTC. Its translation: CASSNFPGETQYF. The chain employs TRBV19 and TRBJ2-5; the D is unclear. This CDR3 comprises 13 residues. Trimming removed 4 bases at V and 5 bases at J, with 11 bases between. Germline CDR1 LNHDA, CDR2 SQIVND (reference sequence).

The J gene is TRBJ2-1, the V gene TRBV27; D unresolved. Germline CDR1 MNHEY, CDR2 SMNVEV (reference sequence). The CDR3 spans 13 residues. Trimming cost V 5 bases and J 9 bases, with 14 bases left between them. The CDR3 DNA reads as TGTGCCAGCAGTCCCTCGAGTTGGGGTGAGCAGTTCTTC. Protein: CASSPSSWGEQFF.

The chain uses TRBV7-2 and TRBJ2-1; weak D call: TRBD2 (5 bases). Trimming left V 5 bases short and J 4 bases short, with 18 bases between. Per germline, CDR1 SGHTA and CDR2 FQGNSA. The CDR3 runs 16 residues. The CDR3 DNA reads as TGTGCCAGCAGCACCAAAACGGGGAGACGATACAATGAGCAGTTCTTC. Translated, it gives CASSTKTGRRYNEQFF. The full variable domain, with the rest looked up from reference TRBV7-2 and TRBJ2-1, is GAGVSQSPSNKVTEKGKDVELRCDPISGHTALYWYRQSLGQGLEFLIYFQGNSAPDKSGLPSDRFSAERTGGSVSTLTIQRTQQEDSAVYLCASSTKTGRRYNEQFFGPGTRLTVL.

CDR3: CASSQPGYILGNTIYF. The CDR3 coding sequence is TGCGCCAGCAGTCAACCGGGTTATATTCTAGGCAACACCATATATTTT. The chain carries TRBV4-1 and TRBJ1-3; no reliable D call. This CDR3 spans 16 amino acids. CDR1 is MGHRA and CDR2 is YSYEKL in the germline V gene. The ends were cut back, 6 bases at V and 7 bases at J, with 22 bases in the middle.

The chain uses TRBV28 and TRBJ1-1; no clear D. The V end was cut by 7 bases, the J end by 1 base, with 10 bases between. The CDR3 is 13 amino acids. CDR1 MDHEN and CDR2 SYDVKM come from the germline V gene. The CDR3 bases are TGTGCCAGCATCCCAGAGCCGAACACTGAAGCTTTCTTT. Protein product: CASIPEPNTEAFF. The complete variable domain, with remaining parts taken from reference TRBV28 and TRBJ1-1, reads DVKVTQSSRYLVKRTGEKVFLECVQDMDHENMFWYRQDPGLGLRLIYFSYDVKMKEKGDIPEGYSVSREKKERFSLILESASTNQTSMYLCASIPEPNTEAFFGQGTRLTVV.